This T cell receptor beta chain was profiled in a study of blood T cell repertoires in COVID-19. Study context: COVID-19 samples collected from the United States, Italy and Spain covered acute and convalescent phases. Sample material is recorded as cDNA or gDNA derived from T cells, B-cell-depleted T cells, or PBMCs.

Original handling: Amplifying reference gene primers gave estimates of nucleated cell counts. Method: immunoSEQ multiplex PCR; TCRdb's copy keeps in-frame clones and lacks some. V and J calls plus clone size are reproduced from that table; the DNA served to infer D and trimming. The sample has approximately 140,000 clones; around 86% are singletons. Germline V gene sequence: CDR1 SGHTA, CDR2 FQGNSA. This CDR3 contains 13 residues. Trimming left V 4 bases short and J 4 bases short, with 11 bases between. Sample: peripheral blood. The receptor comes from a man in his sixties or seventies with acute or convalescent COVID-19. This chain uses TRBV7-2 with TRBJ2-7; D uncertain. The chain's CDR3 is CASSSHLRYEQYF. In DNA, the CDR3 is TGTGCCAGCAGCTCCCACCTCCGGTACGAGCAGTACTTC. Filled out from reference TRBV7-2 and TRBJ2-7, the complete variable domain reads GAGVSQSPSNKVTEKGKDVELRCDPISGHTALYWYRQSLGQGLEFLIYFQGNSAPDKSGLPSDRFSAERTGGSVSTLTIQRTQQEDSAVYLCASSSHLRYEQYFGPGTRLTVT.